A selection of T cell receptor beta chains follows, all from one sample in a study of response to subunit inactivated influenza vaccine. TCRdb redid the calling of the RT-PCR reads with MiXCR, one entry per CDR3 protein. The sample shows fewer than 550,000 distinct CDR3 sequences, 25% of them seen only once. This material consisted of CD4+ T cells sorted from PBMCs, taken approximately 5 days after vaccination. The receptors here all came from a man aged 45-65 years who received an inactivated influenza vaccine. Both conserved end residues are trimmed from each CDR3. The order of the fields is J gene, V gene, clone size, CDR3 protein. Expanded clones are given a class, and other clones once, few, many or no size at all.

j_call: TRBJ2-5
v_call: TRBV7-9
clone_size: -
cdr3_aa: ASSLVPRQETQY

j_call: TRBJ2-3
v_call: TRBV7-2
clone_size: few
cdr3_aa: ASSPRLAGEFTDTQY

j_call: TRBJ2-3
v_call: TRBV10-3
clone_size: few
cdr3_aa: AIRALSGSRTDTQY

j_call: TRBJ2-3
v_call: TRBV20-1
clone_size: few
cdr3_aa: SAKSGKDTDTQY

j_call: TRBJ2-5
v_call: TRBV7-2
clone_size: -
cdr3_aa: ASSSGQGVYETQY

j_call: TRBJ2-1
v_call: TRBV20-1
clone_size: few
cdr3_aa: SAAGGVGIHEQF

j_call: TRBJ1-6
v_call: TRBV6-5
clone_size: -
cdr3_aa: ASSIRSSSSYNSPLH

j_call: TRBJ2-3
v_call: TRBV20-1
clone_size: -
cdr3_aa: SARKTSGSISDTQY

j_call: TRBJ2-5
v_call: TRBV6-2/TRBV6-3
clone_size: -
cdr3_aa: ASIRLAGETQY

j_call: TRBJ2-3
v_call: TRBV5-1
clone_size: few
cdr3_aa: ASSGHVRTDTQY

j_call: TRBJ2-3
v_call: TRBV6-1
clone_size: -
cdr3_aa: ASSRSRSTDTQY

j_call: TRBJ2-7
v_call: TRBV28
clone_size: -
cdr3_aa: ASSQLAGASYEQY

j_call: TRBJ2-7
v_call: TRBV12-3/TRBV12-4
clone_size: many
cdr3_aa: ASSLGQGPYEQY

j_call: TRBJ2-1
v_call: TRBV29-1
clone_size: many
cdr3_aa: SVEPTELSSTGTPYNEQF

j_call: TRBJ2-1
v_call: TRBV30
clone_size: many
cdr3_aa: AWSRTGGGDEQF